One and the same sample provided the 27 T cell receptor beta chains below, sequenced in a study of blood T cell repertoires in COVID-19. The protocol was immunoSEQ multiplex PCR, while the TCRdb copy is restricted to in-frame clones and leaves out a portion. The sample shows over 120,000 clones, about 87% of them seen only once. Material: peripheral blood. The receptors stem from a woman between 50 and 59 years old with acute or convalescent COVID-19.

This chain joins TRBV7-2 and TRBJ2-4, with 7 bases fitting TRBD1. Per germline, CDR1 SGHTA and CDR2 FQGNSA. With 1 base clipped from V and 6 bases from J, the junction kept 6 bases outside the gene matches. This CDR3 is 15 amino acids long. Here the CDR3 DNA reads TGTGCCAGCAGCTTAGGTGGGACAGAAGGAAACATTCAGTACTTC. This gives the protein CASSLGGTEGNIQYF.

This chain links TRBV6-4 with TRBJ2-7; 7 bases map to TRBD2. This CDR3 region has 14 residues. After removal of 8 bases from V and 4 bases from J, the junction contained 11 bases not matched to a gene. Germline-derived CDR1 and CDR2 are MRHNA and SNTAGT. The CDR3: CASAPEEGGYEQYF. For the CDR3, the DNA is TGTGCCAGCGCCCCTGAGGAGGGAGGGTACGAGCAGTACTTC.

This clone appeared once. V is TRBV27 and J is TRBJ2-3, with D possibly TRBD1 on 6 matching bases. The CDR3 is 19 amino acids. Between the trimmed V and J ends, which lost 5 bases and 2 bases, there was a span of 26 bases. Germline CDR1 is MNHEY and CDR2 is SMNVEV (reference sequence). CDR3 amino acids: CASSQDSVAGMGHTDTQYF. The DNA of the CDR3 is TGTGCCAGCAGTCAGGACAGTGTAGCAGGGATGGGACACACAGATACGCAGTATTTT.

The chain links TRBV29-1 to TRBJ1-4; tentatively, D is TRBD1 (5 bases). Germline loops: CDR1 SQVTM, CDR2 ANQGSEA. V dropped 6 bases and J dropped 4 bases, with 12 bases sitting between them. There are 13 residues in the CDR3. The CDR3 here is CSVQGSGNEKLFF. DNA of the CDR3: TGCAGCGTCCAGGGAAGTGGTAATGAAAAACTGTTTTTT.

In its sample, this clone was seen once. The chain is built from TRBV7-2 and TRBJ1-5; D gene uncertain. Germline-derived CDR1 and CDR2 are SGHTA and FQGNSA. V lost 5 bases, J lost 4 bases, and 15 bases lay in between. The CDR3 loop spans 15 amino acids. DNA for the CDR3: TGTGCCAGCAGCCTGGGCGCCACCCAGAATCAGCCCCAGCATTTT. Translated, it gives CASSLGATQNQPQHF.

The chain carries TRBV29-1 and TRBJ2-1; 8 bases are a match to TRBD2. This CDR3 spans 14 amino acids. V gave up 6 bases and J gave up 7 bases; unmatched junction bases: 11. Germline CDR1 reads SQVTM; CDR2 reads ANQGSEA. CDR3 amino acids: CSVPRGPGGNEQFF. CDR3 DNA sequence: TGCAGCGTCCCCCGGGGGCCGGGGGGGAATGAGCAGTTCTTC.

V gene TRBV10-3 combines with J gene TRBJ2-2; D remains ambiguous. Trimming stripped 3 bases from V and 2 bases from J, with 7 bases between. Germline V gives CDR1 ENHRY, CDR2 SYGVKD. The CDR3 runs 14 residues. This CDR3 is CAISDSRNTGELFF. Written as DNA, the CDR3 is TGTGCCATCAGTGACTCCAGAAACACCGGGGAGCTGTTTTTT.

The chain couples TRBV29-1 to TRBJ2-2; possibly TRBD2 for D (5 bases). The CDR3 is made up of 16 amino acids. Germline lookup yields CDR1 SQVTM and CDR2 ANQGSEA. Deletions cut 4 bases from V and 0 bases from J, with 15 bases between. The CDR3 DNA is TGCAGCGTTGTCGTCCCTCCCGGGACGAACACCGGGGAGCTGTTTTTT. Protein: CSVVVPPGTNTGELFF.

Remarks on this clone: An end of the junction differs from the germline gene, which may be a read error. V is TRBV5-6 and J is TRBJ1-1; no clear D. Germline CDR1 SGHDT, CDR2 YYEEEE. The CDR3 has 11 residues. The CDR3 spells CASTLNTEAFF. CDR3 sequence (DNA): TGTGCCAGCACCTTGAACACTGAAGCTTTCTTT. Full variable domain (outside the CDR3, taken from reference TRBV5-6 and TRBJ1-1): DAGVTQSPTHLIKTRGQQVTLRCSPKSGHDTVSWYQQALGQGPQFIFQYYEEEERQRGNFPDRFSGHQFPNYSSELNVNALLLGDSALYLCASTLNTEAFFGQGTRLTVV.

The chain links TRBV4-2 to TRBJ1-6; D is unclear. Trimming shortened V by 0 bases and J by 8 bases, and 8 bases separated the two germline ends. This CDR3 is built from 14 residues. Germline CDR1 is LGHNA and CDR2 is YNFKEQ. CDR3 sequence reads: CASSQDGEDSPLHF. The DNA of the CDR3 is TGTGCCAGCAGCCAAGATGGGGAGGATTCACCCCTCCACTTT.

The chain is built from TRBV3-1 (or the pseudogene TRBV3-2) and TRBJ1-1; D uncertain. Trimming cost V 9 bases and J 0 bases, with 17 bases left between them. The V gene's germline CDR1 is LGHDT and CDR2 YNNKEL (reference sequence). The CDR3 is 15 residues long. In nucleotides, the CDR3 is TGTGCCAGTTCTCTCTACCGTGGAGTGAACACTGAAGCTTTCTTT. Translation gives CASSLYRGVNTEAFF.

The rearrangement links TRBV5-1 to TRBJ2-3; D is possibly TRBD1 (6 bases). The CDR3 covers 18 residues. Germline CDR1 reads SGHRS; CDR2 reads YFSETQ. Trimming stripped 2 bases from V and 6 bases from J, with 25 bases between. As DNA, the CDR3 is TGCGCCAGCAGCTTTCTTTTCCGCACAGGGAGCTTAGGGGATACGCAGTATTTT. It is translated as CASSFLFRTGSLGDTQYF.

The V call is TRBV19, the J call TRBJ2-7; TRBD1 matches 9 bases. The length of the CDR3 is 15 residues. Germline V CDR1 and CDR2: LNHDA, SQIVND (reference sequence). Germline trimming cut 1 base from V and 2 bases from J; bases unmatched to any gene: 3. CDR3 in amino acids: CASSIGGQGTYEQYF. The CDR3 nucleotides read TGTGCCAGTAGTATAGGGGGACAGGGAACCTACGAGCAGTACTTC.

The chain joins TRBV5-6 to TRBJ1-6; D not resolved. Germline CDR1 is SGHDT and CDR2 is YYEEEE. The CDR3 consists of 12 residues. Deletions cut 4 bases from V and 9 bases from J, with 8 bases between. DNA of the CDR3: TGTGCCAGCAGCGCCAACAGTTCACCCCTCCACTTT. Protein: CASSANSSPLHF.

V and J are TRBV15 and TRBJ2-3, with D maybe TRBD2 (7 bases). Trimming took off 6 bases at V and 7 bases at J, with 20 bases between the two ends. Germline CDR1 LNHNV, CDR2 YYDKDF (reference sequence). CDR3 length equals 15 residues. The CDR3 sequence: CATSELGGPLYTQYF. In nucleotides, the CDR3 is TGTGCCACCAGTGAGTTGGGGGGGCCTTTATATACGCAGTATTTT.

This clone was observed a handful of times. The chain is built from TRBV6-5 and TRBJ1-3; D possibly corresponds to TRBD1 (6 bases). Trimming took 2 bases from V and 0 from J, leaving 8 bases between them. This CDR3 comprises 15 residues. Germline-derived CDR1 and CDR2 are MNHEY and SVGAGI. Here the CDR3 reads CASSYDRSSGNTIYF. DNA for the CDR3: TGTGCCAGCAGTTACGACAGGTCCTCTGGAAACACCATATATTTT.

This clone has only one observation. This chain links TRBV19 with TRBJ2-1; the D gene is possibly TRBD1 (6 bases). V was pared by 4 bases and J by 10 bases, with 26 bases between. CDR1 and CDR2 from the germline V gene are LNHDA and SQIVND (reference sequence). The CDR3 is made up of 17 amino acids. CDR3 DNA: TGTGCCAGTAGTACACTTGAGGGGGTCGGGGTGCTCCCAGAGCAGTTCTTC. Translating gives CASSTLEGVGVLPEQFF.

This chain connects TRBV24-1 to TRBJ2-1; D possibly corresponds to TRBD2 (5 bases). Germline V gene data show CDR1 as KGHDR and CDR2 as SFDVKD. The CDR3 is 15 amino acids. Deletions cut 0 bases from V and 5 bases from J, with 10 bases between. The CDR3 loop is CATSDLGRADNEQFF. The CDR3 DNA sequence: TGTGCCACCAGTGATTTGGGGCGGGCCGACAATGAGCAGTTCTTC.

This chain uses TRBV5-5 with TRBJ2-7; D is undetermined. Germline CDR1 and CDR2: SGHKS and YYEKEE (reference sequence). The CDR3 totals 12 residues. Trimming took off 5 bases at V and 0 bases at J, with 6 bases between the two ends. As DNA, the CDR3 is TGTGCCAGCAGTCTTAGCTCCTACGAGCAGTACTTC. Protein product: CASSLSSYEQYF. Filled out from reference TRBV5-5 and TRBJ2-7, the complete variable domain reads DAGVTQSPTHLIKTRGQQVTLRCSPISGHKSVSWYQQVLGQGPQFIFQYYEKEERGRGNFPDRFSARQFPNYSSELNVNALLLGDSALYLCASSLSSYEQYFGPGTRLTVT.

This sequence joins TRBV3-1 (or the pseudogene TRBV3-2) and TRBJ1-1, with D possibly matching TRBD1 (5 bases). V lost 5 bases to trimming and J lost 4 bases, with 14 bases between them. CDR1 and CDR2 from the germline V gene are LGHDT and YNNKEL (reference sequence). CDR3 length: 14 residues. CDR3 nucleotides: TGTGCCAGCAGCTGGACACGGAGATCCACTGAAGCTTTCTTT. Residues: CASSWTRRSTEAFF.

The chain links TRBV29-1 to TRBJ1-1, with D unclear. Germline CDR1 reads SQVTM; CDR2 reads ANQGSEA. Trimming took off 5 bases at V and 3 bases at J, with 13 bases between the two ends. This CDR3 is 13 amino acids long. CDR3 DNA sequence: TGCAGCGTTAAGACTGTACGCCACACTGAAGCTTTCTTT. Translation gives CSVKTVRHTEAFF.

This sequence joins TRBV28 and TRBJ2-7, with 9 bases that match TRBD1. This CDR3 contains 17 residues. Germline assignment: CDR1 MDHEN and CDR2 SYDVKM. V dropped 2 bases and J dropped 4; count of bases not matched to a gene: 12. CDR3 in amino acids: CASSLAPATGGDYEQYF. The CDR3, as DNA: TGTGCCAGCAGTTTAGCCCCGGCGACAGGGGGGGATTACGAGCAGTACTTC.

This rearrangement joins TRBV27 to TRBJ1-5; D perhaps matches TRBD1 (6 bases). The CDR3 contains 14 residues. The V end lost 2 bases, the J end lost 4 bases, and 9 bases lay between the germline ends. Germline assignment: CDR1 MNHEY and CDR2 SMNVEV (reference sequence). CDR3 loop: CASSLRTGNQPQHF. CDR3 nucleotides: TGTGCCAGCAGTTTACGTACAGGGAATCAGCCCCAGCATTTT.

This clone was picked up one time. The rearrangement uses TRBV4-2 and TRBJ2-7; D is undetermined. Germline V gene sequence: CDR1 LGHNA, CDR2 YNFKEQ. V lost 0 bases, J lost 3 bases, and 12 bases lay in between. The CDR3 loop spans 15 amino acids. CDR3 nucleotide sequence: TGTGCCAGCAGCCAAGATGTGCGAGTTTACTACGAGCAGTACTTC. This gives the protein CASSQDVRVYYEQYF.

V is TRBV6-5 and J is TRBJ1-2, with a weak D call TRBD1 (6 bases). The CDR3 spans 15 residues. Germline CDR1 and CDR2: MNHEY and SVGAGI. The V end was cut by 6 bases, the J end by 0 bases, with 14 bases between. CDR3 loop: CASSPTGTTNYGYTF. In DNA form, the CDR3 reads TGTGCCAGCAGCCCAACAGGGACCACTAACTATGGCTACACCTTC.

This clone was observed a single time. The CDR3 DNA follows: TGTGCCAGCAGCACCGGACAGGGGCGTAGAGAGACCCAGTACTTC. This encodes CASSTGQGRRETQYF. The chain combines TRBV28 with TRBJ2-5, with 9 positions matching TRBD1. The V and J ends lost 6 bases and 4 bases, in that order; junction bases with no gene match: 9. Germline CDR1 is MDHEN and CDR2 is SYDVKM. This CDR3 is built from 15 residues. Full variable domain (remainder filled in from reference TRBV28 and TRBJ2-5): DVKVTQSSRYLVKRTGEKVFLECVQDMDHENMFWYRQDPGLGLRLIYFSYDVKMKEKGDIPEGYSVSREKKERFSLILESASTNQTSMYLCASSTGQGRRETQYFGPGTRLLVL.

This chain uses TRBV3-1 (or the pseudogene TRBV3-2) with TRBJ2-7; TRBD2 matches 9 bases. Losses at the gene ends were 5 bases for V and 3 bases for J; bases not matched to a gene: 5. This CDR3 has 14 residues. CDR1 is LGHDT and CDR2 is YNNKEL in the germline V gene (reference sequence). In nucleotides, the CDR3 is TGTGCCAGCAGCTTGACTAGCGGAAACTACGAGCAGTACTTC. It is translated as CASSLTSGNYEQYF.